This T cell receptor (beta chain) was captured in a study of cytomegalovirus exposure and HLA in healthy donors. Study-wide context: Early release data held roughly 90 million unique TCRs from HLA-typed donors. Findings and limits, study-wide: By a later analysis, the bulk of CMV-associated TCR beta chains appeared HLA-restricted. For TCR beta chains, V- and J-gene trimming was later linked to a missense DCLRE1C variant.

Trimming removed 0 bases from V and 8 bases from J; junction bases left unmatched: 4. Germline V lookup: CDR1 SGHRS, CDR2 YFSETQ. The CDR3 sequence is 13 residues long. All donors participated as healthy donors of bone marrow. PCR was performed using 60 Vbeta and 13 Jbeta primers. Clones were read by immunoSEQ multiplex PCR, and TCRdb kept only the in-frame ones, dropping some. The sample lists about 140,000 clones; roughly three fifths were seen once. To note about this clone: Its cognate antigen is unknown.

The sample consisted of PBMCs. This TCR derives from a woman between 55 and 75 years old in good health and CMV-seronegative. The rearrangement joins TRBV5-1 to TRBJ1-2; 7 bases are a match to TRBD1. CDR3 in amino acids: CASSLGQGRGYTF. The CDR3 nucleotides read TGCGCCAGCAGCTTGGGACAGGGCCGGGGCTACACCTTC. The full variable domain, completed using reference TRBV5-1 and TRBJ1-2, is KAGVTQTPRYLIKTRGQQVTLSCSPISGHRSVSWYQQTPGQGLQFLFEYFSETQRNKGNFPGRFSGRQFSNSRSEMNVSTLELGDSALYLCASSLGQGRGYTFGSGTRLTVV.